Following are 32 T cell receptor beta chains from one sample sequenced in a study of T cells after yellow fever vaccination. TCRdb re-called the 5' RACE reads with MiXCR, one entry per CDR3 protein. The sample shows some 150,000 distinct CDR3 sequences, approximately 6.6% of them seen only once. Specimen: CD4+ T cells sorted from PBMCs, collected 10 days after the yellow fever booster vaccination. All receptors derive from a man between 25 and 39 years old who received the YFV17D yellow fever vaccine.

This clonotype has at least ten counts. The chain joins TRBV4-3 to TRBJ2-3, with 7 bases that match TRBD1. The CDR3 is 17 residues long. Germline V CDR1 and CDR2: LGHNA, YSLEER. V lost 3 bases and J lost 0; bases outside the gene matches: 9. DNA for the CDR3: TGCGCCAGCAGCCAGTCGGACAGGAGAACTAGCACAGATACGCAGTATTTT. Translating it yields CASSQSDRRTSTDTQYF.

There are many counts of this clonotype. The rearrangement joins TRBV5-1 to TRBJ2-1; maybe TRBD2 (5 bases). CDR3 length: 12 amino acids. V was shortened by 3 bases and J by 8 bases, with 9 bases between the two germline ends. Germline CDR1 reads SGHRS; CDR2 reads YFSETQ. In DNA form, the CDR3 reads TGCGCCAGCAGCTCGGGGTTCTATGAGCAGTTCTTC. This gives the protein CASSSGFYEQFF.

This clonotype was observed a handful of times. This CDR3 reads CASSLGSRALQETQYF. CDR3 DNA: TGCGCCAGCAGCTTGGGCAGCAGAGCGTTACAAGAGACCCAGTACTTC. V and J are TRBV5-1 and TRBJ2-5; no clear D. This CDR3 is built from 16 residues. Trimming took off 0 bases at V and 2 bases at J, with 14 bases between the two ends. In germline, CDR1 is SGHRS, CDR2 YFSETQ. The entire variable domain, with the rest obtained from reference TRBV5-1 and TRBJ2-5, is as follows: KAGVTQTPRYLIKTRGQQVTLSCSPISGHRSVSWYQQTPGQGLQFLFEYFSETQRNKGNFPGRFSGRQFSNSRSEMNVSTLELGDSALYLCASSLGSRALQETQYFGPGTRLLVL.

In this sample, this clonotype turned up many times. This chain joins TRBV9 and TRBJ2-3, with D possibly being TRBD2 (5 bases). Germline V gives CDR1 SGDLS, CDR2 YYNGEE. V was pared by 0 bases and J by 4 bases, with 12 bases between. The CDR3 runs 15 residues. In DNA, the CDR3 is TGTGCCAGCAGCGTAGAAGGGTACGGGGCAGATACGCAGTATTTT. This gives the protein CASSVEGYGADTQYF.

This clonotype was seen at least ten times. This rearrangement joins TRBV9 to TRBJ2-2; the D gene is possibly TRBD1 (6 bases). This CDR3 contains 13 residues. Germline V gives CDR1 SGDLS, CDR2 YYNGEE. The V end lost 8 bases, the J end lost 2 bases, and 10 bases lay between the germline ends. The CDR3 DNA reads TGTGCCAGGGGACACCTCAACACCGGGGAGCTGTTTTTT. This encodes CARGHLNTGELFF.

Points on this clonotype: Just one base apart from a much larger clone, this may be a read error. CDR3 sequence (DNA): TGTGCCAGCAACGAAAAAATGGGCGGGGACTCCTACAATGAGCAGTACTTC. This gives the protein CASNEKMGGDSYNEQYF. J is TRBJ2-1 and V is TRBV7-9; a possible D gene is TRBD2 (6 bases). The J call may be faulty, since TRBJ2-7 better matches the DNA end. From germline, CDR1 is SEHNR and CDR2 FQNEAQ (reference sequence). The CDR3 is 17 amino acids.

This clonotype occurred once. One base away lies a much larger clone, so this may be a sequencing read error. Here the CDR3 omits its conserved ending phenylalanine or tryptophan, so a read error is the likely source. The rearrangement uses TRBV2 and TRBJ1-2; D not resolved. This CDR3 region has 14 residues. CDR1 SNHLY and CDR2 FYNNEI come from the germline V gene. Trimming pared 1 base from V and 3 bases from J, leaving 9 bases between. DNA for the CDR3: TGTGCCAGCAGTGAAGGCGGGAGTGACTATGGCTACACCTTA. This gives the protein CASSEGGSDYGYTL.

Notes on this clonotype: It may be a read error: a sequence one base away is much more abundant. The rearrangement links TRBV6-2 or TRBV6-3 to TRBJ2-7, with 7 bases matching TRBD2. Germline CDR1 reads MNHEY; CDR2 reads SVGEGT. The V gene end was trimmed by 10 bases and the J gene end by 3 bases; junction bases not matched to a gene: 12. CDR3 length: 14 residues. The CDR3 here is CATKRTRVDYEQYF. The CDR3 DNA follows: TGTGCCACCAAACGGACTAGAGTGGACTACGAGCAGTACTTC.

At least ten counts were recorded for this clonotype. The V and J genes are TRBV4-1 and TRBJ2-3; no reliable D call. V lost 9 bases, J lost 1 base, and 14 bases lay in between. This CDR3 is built from 14 residues. Germline V gene data show CDR1 as MGHRA and CDR2 as YSYEKL. The chain's CDR3 is CASTSIGRTDTQYF. CDR3 DNA: TGCGCCAGTACCTCCATTGGGCGCACAGATACGCAGTATTTT.

This clonotype was detected many times. The chain is built from TRBV28 and TRBJ2-3; D gene ambiguous. Germline V gene data show CDR1 as MDHEN and CDR2 as SYDVKM. Trimming removed 5 bases at V and 1 base at J, with 19 bases between. There are 17 residues in the CDR3. CDR3 sequence: CASSLHGLTSGTDTQYF. CDR3 sequence (DNA): TGTGCCAGCAGTCTCCACGGGTTAACGTCGGGCACAGATACGCAGTATTTT. The variable domain in full, completed from reference TRBV28 and TRBJ2-3, reads DVKVTQSSRYLVKRTGEKVFLECVQDMDHENMFWYRQDPGLGLRLIYFSYDVKMKEKGDIPEGYSVSREKKERFSLILESASTNQTSMYLCASSLHGLTSGTDTQYFGPGTRLTVL.

Note on this clonotype: This could be a read error, since a much larger clone is one nucleotide away. The chain uses TRBV7-6 and TRBJ2-4; no clear D. The CDR3 extends over 13 amino acids. CDR1 and CDR2 from the germline V gene are SGHVS and FNYEAQ. CDR3 bases: TGTGCCAGCAGCTCCAGGCAGGAAAACCTTCAGTACTTC. Translating gives CASSSRQENLQYF.

This clonotype was counted many times. V and J are TRBV7-3 and TRBJ2-3; 12 nucleotides align to TRBD2. Germline V CDR1 and CDR2: SGHTA, FQGTGA. J was trimmed by 0 bases and V by 5 bases; bases with no gene match: 18. This CDR3 contains 21 residues. The CDR3: CASSALIRGLAGPPSTDTQYF. The DNA of the CDR3 is TGTGCCAGCAGCGCACTTATTCGCGGACTAGCGGGACCACCTAGCACAGATACGCAGTATTTT. The full variable domain, with the rest looked up from reference TRBV7-3 and TRBJ2-3, is GAGVSQTPSNKVTEKGKYVELRCDPISGHTALYWYRQSLGQGPEFLIYFQGTGAADDSGLPNDRFFAVRPEGSVSTLKIQRTERGDSAVYLCASSALIRGLAGPPSTDTQYFGPGTRLTVL.

This clonotype was recorded at least ten times. The rearrangement links TRBV10-3 to TRBJ1-1, with TRBD1 identical over 7 bases. CDR1 is ENHRY and CDR2 is SYGVKD in the germline V gene. The CDR3 contains 12 residues. The V and J ends lost 6 bases and 6 bases, in that order; junction bases with no gene match: 4. The CDR3 loop reads CAISQGEAEAFF. The CDR3 nucleotides read TGTGCCATCAGCCAGGGGGAGGCTGAAGCTTTCTTT.

This clonotype was detected many times. The rearrangement joins TRBV14 to TRBJ1-1; D might be TRBD1 (6 bases). The germline gives CDR1 SGHDN, CDR2 FVKESK. Trimming left V 5 bases short and J 10 bases short, with 14 bases between. This CDR3 is 12 amino acids long. The CDR3 sequence is CASSKGGGVAFF. In DNA, the CDR3 is TGTGCCAGCAGCAAAGGGGGGGGCGTAGCTTTCTTT. Together with reference TRBV14 and TRBJ1-1, the CDR3 gives the full variable domain: EAGVTQFPSHSVIEKGQTVTLRCDPISGHDNLYWYRRVMGKEIKFLLHFVKESKQDESGMPNNRFLAERTGGTYSTLKVQPAELEDSGVYFCASSKGGGVAFFGQGTRLTVV.

At least ten counts were recorded for this clonotype. The rearrangement uses TRBV14 and TRBJ2-5; D may be TRBD1 (5 bases). CDR3 length: 14 amino acids. Germline V gene lookup returns CDR1 SGHDN and CDR2 FVKESK. The germline V and J ends were trimmed by 1 base and 8 bases, with 14 bases remaining between them. The CDR3 loop reads CASSQVSAGNTQYF. As DNA, the CDR3 is TGTGCCAGCAGCCAAGTTTCGGCAGGGAACACCCAGTACTTC.

This clonotype was found many times. The chain recombines TRBV20-1 with TRBJ2-1; 10 nucleotides line up with TRBD2. Germline-derived CDR1 and CDR2 are DFQATT and SNEGSKA (reference sequence). The V segment lost 5 bases and the J segment 5 bases; nucleotides outside the gene matches: 6. The CDR3 loop spans 14 amino acids. The CDR3 region has the DNA TGCAGTGCTCCCAGCGGGAGGGGGCACAATGAGCAGTTCTTC. Translation gives CSAPSGRGHNEQFF.

This clonotype was seen many times. The gene calls are TRBV29-1 and TRBJ2-1; D could derive from TRBD1 or TRBD2 (5 bases each). Germline V gene lookup returns CDR1 SQVTM and CDR2 ANQGSEA. V was shortened by 4 bases and J by 7 bases, with 11 bases between the two germline ends. This CDR3 is 12 amino acids long. The CDR3 loop reads CSVGGGRNEQFF. The CDR3 nucleotides are TGCAGCGTTGGTGGGGGTAGGAATGAGCAGTTCTTC.

This clonotype has ten or more counts. The rearrangement joins TRBV7-2 to TRBJ2-5; 10 nucleotides line up with TRBD2. Germline-derived CDR1 and CDR2 are SGHTA and FQGNSA. The CDR3 contains 14 residues. V shed 6 bases, J shed 4 bases, and the junction held 5 bases outside the gene matches. The CDR3 loop is CASSYSGGGETQYF. CDR3 in DNA: TGTGCCAGCAGTTACAGCGGGGGGGGAGAGACCCAGTACTTC.

This clonotype was seen only a few times. This chain links TRBV20-1 with TRBJ2-5, with D perhaps given as TRBD1 or TRBD2 (5 bases each). V was cut by 5 bases and J by 3 bases, with 10 bases left in between. Germline CDR1 and CDR2: DFQATT and SNEGSKA (reference sequence). The CDR3 contains 12 residues. The CDR3 here is CSAALGEETQYF. The CDR3 bases are TGCAGTGCTGCCCTGGGGGAAGAGACCCAGTACTTC.

This clonotype was counted a few times. The chain recombines TRBV6-1 with TRBJ2-2; D is uncertain. V lost 5 bases and J 7 bases, leaving 14 bases between the germline ends. The germline gives CDR1 MNHNS, CDR2 SASEGT. The CDR3 runs to 14 residues. In nucleotides, the CDR3 is TGTGCCAGCAGTCGTTCCCCCGTGGGCGGGGAGCTGTTTTTT. Translation: CASSRSPVGGELFF.

This clonotype was counted only a few times. The V and J genes are TRBV7-2 and TRBJ2-7; perhaps TRBD1 as D (6 bases). CDR3 length: 14 residues. Deletions cut 5 bases from V and 5 bases from J, with 16 bases between. CDR1 and CDR2 from the germline V gene are SGHTA and FQGNSA. The CDR3 region is CASSPQRGSNEQYF. The CDR3 bases are TGTGCCAGCAGCCCCCAGAGGGGGTCCAACGAGCAGTACTTC.

This clonotype has at least ten counts. The CDR3 spells CASSQKTGEYEQYF. For the CDR3, the DNA is TGTGCCAGCTCACAGAAGACAGGCGAGTACGAGCAGTACTTC. This chain connects TRBV18 to TRBJ2-7; D perhaps matches TRBD1 (6 bases). Germline loops: CDR1 KGHSH, CDR2 LQKENI. The CDR3 is 14 residues long. The V end was cut by 4 bases, the J end by 4 bases, with 14 bases between.

This clonotype was seen ten or more times. V usage is TRBV6-2 or TRBV6-3 and J usage is TRBJ2-4, with D uncertain. Germline values: CDR1 MNHEY, CDR2 SVGEGT. Trimming removed 2 bases at V and 1 base at J, with 12 bases between. The CDR3 extends over 16 amino acids. CDR3 loop: CASSYGFTLAKNIQYF. CDR3 nucleotides: TGTGCCAGCAGTTACGGCTTCACCCTCGCCAAAAACATTCAGTACTTC.

This clonotype was recorded many times. The V and J genes are TRBV21-1 and TRBJ2-5. TRBV21-1 is a recognized pseudogene. The CDR3 contains 12 residues. The CDR3 region has the DNA TGTGCCAGACGGACCCCAGATAAGACCCAGTACTTC. It is translated as CARRTPDKTQYF.

This clonotype was recorded at least ten times. Here the CDR3 reads CATGGGGMNTEAFF. DNA of the CDR3: TGTGCCACCGGCGGGGGGGGGATGAACACTGAAGCTTTCTTT. V gene TRBV6-5 combines with J gene TRBJ1-1, with D tentatively TRBD1 (5 bases). Trimming stripped 10 bases from V and 0 bases from J, with 15 bases between. CDR3 length equals 14 residues. The germline V gene has CDR1 MNHEY and CDR2 SVGAGI.

This clonotype was observed at least ten times. The chain combines TRBV5-6 with TRBJ2-7; D ambiguous. V gave up 1 base and J gave up 2 bases, with 10 bases separating them. The CDR3 length is 14 residues. The germline CDR1 and CDR2 sequences are SGHDT and YYEEEE. CDR3 in DNA: TGTGCCAGCAGCTTGAGTGGACCCCCCTACGAGCAGTACTTC. The encoded protein is CASSLSGPPYEQYF.

This clonotype was detected ten times or more. The chain recombines TRBV12-3 or TRBV12-4 with TRBJ2-1, with D tentatively TRBD1 or TRBD2 (7 bases each). CDR3 length: 14 residues. Trimming removed 11 bases from V and 3 bases from J, with 17 bases in between. This CDR3 is CASNQGGGYNEQFF. CDR3 DNA sequence: TGTGCCTCCAACCAGGGGGGGGGCTACAATGAGCAGTTCTTC.

This clonotype was observed many times. CDR3 in DNA: TGCAGTGCTAGACTAGGGGGGGAGACCCAGTACTTC. Encoded protein: CSARLGGETQYF. The chain recombines TRBV20-1 with TRBJ2-5, with D possibly being TRBD1 or TRBD2 (6 bases each). Germline CDR1 is DFQATT and CDR2 is SNEGSKA (reference sequence). The CDR3 is 12 residues long. V lost 2 bases, J lost 5 bases, and 9 bases lay in between.

This clonotype showed up just a few times. This chain links TRBV11-2 with TRBJ2-3; 14 nucleotides agree with TRBD2. This CDR3 contains 18 residues. V shed 0 bases, J shed 3 bases, and the junction held 5 bases outside the gene matches. Germline CDR1 and CDR2: SGHAT and FQNNGV. This CDR3 reads CASSLEGLAGVRTDTQYF. Written as DNA, the CDR3 is TGTGCCAGCAGCTTAGAGGGACTAGCGGGAGTAAGGACAGATACGCAGTATTTT.

The sample holds many counts of this clonotype. The chain joins TRBV6-5 to TRBJ2-4, with 9 bases aligning to TRBD2. The CDR3 is 17 residues long. Unmatched junction bases numbered 5, after V lost 2 bases and J lost 0 bases. In germline, CDR1 is MNHEY, CDR2 SVGAGI. The chain's CDR3 is CASSYARGGLAKNIQYF. CDR3 bases: TGTGCCAGCAGTTACGCGCGGGGGGGCTTAGCCAAAAACATTCAGTACTTC.

This clonotype was detected only a few times. This chain joins TRBV4-3 and TRBJ1-1; D call uncertain. V shed 0 bases and J shed 3 bases, with 5 bases lying between them. CDR1 and CDR2 from the germline V gene are LGHNA and YSLEER. The CDR3 runs 13 residues. The CDR3: CASSQDIHTEAFF. The DNA for the CDR3 is TGCGCCAGCAGCCAAGATATCCACACTGAAGCTTTCTTT.

The rearrangement links TRBV7-2 to TRBJ1-5; D may be TRBD1 (6 bases). With 4 bases removed from V and 6 bases from J, the gap between germline ends came to 19 bases. The CDR3 loop spans 16 amino acids. Per the germline V gene, CDR1 is SGHTA and CDR2 is FQGNSA. In DNA form, the CDR3 reads TGTGCCAGCAGCTCACAAACAGGGCACTCGGGTCAGCCCCAGCATTTT. Its translation is CASSSQTGHSGQPQHF.